These 9 T cell receptor beta chains were all obtained from the same sample, sequenced in a study of cytomegalovirus exposure and HLA in healthy donors. The assay was immunoSEQ multiplex PCR, and TCRdb's table has in-frame clones only and misses some. The repertoire consists of roughly 300,000 clones, with about nine tenths occurring once and the leading ten covering 0.95% to 1.5%. Sequenced: PBMCs. These receptors all come from a woman in her twenties or thirties in good health and CMV-seropositive.

V is TRBV27 and J is TRBJ2-3; D is possibly TRBD1 (6 bases). The CDR3 is made up of 13 amino acids. V was trimmed by 9 bases and J by 11 bases, leaving 21 bases between them. The germline CDR1 and CDR2 sequences are MNHEY and SMNVEV (reference sequence). Here the CDR3 DNA reads TGTGCCAGTTCCCGCCGGACAGCGTATAAGCAGTATTTT. It translates to CASSRRTAYKQYF.

CDR3 nucleotides: TGTGCCAGCAGTGAAAGGCCAGGGGGCACTGAAGCTTTCTTT. Translated: CASSERPGGTEAFF. The V call is TRBV2, the J call TRBJ1-1, with 7 bases fitting TRBD1. The germline gives CDR1 SNHLY, CDR2 FYNNEI. The junction had 4 bases not matched to a gene; V was cut back by 2 bases and J by 4 bases. The length of the CDR3 is 14 residues.

Comments on this clone: At the DNA level, this CDR3 is encoded by other sequences in the same sample as well. The rearrangement links TRBV28 to TRBJ1-1, with D possibly matching TRBD1 (6 bases). The germline V gene encodes CDR1 MDHEN and CDR2 SYDVKM. Trimming pared 3 bases from V and 5 bases from J, leaving 13 bases between. This CDR3 contains 14 residues. The CDR3 is CASSFRGGATEAFF. Here the CDR3 DNA reads TGTGCCAGCAGTTTCCGGGGGGGCGCGACTGAAGCTTTCTTT.

The chain recombines TRBV28 with TRBJ2-7; weak D call: TRBD1 (6 bases). V was trimmed by 4 bases and J by 2 bases, leaving 18 bases between them. Per the germline V gene, CDR1 is MDHEN and CDR2 is SYDVKM. The CDR3 is 16 amino acids. This CDR3 reads CASSSPAGDRPYEQYF. The DNA of the CDR3 is TGTGCCAGCAGTTCCCCTGCAGGGGACCGTCCCTACGAGCAGTACTTC. Variable domain in full (rest from reference TRBV28 and TRBJ2-7): DVKVTQSSRYLVKRTGEKVFLECVQDMDHENMFWYRQDPGLGLRLIYFSYDVKMKEKGDIPEGYSVSREKKERFSLILESASTNQTSMYLCASSSPAGDRPYEQYFGPGTRLTVT.

V and J are TRBV7-2 and TRBJ2-2; D possibly uses TRBD1 or TRBD2 (5 bases each). Trimming took 5 bases from V and 5 from J, leaving 21 bases between them. CDR3 length: 17 amino acids. CDR1 is SGHTA, CDR2 FQGNSA, per germline. DNA for the CDR3: TGTGCCAGCAGCAAAACCGGGACCCCAGAGAGGACCGGGGAGCTGTTTTTT. Translation: CASSKTGTPERTGELFF.

The gene calls are TRBV28 and TRBJ1-2, with D tentatively TRBD1 (6 bases). Trimming shortened V by 2 bases and J by 5 bases, and 12 bases separated the two germline ends. Germline lookup yields CDR1 MDHEN and CDR2 SYDVKM. The CDR3 length is 14 residues. The CDR3 sequence is CASSLGDKNYGYTF. CDR3 DNA sequence: TGTGCCAGCAGTTTAGGGGACAAAAATTATGGCTACACCTTC.

The chain carries TRBV5-1 and TRBJ2-3, with 7 bases lining up with TRBD2. The junction had 3 bases not matched to a gene; V was cut back by 1 base and J by 1 base. Germline V gives CDR1 SGHRS, CDR2 YFSETQ. The length of the CDR3 is 15 residues. The CDR3: CASSLMSGGTDTQYF. CDR3 DNA sequence: TGCGCCAGCAGCTTGATGAGCGGGGGCACAGATACGCAGTATTTT.

V is TRBV7-9 and J is TRBJ2-5, with D hard to call. V was pared by 5 bases and J by 2 bases, with 9 bases between. The germline CDR1 and CDR2 sequences are SEHNR and FQNEAQ (reference sequence). This CDR3 comprises 13 residues. CDR3 nucleotide sequence: TGTGCCAGCAGCAGGACCTGGCAAGAGACCCAGTACTTC. Its protein is CASSRTWQETQYF.

The rearrangement joins TRBV7-3 to TRBJ2-2; D uncertain. Germline CDR1 reads SGHTA; CDR2 reads FQGTGA. Trimming removed 4 bases at V and 8 bases at J, with 8 bases between. This CDR3 has 12 amino acids. The CDR3 nucleotides read TGTGCCAGCAGCTCGACATATGGGGAGCTGTTTTTT. Residues: CASSSTYGELFF.